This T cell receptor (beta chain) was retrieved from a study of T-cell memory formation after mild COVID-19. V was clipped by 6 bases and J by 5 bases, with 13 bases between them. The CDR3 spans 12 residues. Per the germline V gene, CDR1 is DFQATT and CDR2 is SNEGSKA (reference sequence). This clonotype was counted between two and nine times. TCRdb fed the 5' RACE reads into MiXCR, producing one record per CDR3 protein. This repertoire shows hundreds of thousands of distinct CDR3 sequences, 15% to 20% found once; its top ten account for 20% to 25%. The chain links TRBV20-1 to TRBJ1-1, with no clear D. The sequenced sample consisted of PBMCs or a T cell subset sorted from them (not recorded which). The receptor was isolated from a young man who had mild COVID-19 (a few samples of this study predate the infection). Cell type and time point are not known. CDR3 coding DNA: TGCAGTGCCGGACCTTTTTCAACTGAAGCTTTCTTT. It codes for CSAGPFSTEAFF.